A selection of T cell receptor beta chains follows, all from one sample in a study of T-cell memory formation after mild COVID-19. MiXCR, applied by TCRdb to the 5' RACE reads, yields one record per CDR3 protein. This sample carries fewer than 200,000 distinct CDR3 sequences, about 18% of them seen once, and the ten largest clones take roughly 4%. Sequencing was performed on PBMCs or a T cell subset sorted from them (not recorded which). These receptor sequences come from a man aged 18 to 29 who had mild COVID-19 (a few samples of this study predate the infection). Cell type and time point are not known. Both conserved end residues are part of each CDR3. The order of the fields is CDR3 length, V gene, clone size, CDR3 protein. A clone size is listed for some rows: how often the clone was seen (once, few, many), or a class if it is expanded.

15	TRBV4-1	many	CASSFRVLTGNTIYF
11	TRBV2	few	CASRQGDGYTF
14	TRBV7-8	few	CASSLYRVTDTQYF
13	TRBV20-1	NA	CSAVAGGKDTQYF
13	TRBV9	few	CASSALSNTEAFF
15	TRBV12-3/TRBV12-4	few	CASSDGRSGNQPQHF
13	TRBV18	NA	CASRQGGHYEQYF
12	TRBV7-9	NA	CASTNTGETQYF
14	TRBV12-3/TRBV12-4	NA	CASSRQVGNTEAFF
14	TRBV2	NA	CASRTGTGGETQYF
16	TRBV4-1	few	CASSQEILLKTYGYTF
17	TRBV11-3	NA	CASSFEGQGSSYNEQFF
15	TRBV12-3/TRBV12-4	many	CASSPETGRTGELFF
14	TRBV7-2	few	CASSLATGNEKLFF
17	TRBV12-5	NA	CASGYYGGDSSYNEQFF
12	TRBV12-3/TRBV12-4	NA	CASRGGNQPQHF
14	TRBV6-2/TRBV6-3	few	CASAGLAGGETQYF
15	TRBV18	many	CASSPGNGANYGYTF
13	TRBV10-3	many	CASGGGINEKLFF
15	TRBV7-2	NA	CASRKAGTNTGELFF
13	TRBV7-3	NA	CASSGGRNTEAFF
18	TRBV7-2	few	CASSLMATSGGAPWTQYF
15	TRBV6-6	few	CASSSAQRSSYEQYF
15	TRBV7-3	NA	CASSPRGEWWETQYF
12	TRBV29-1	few	CSGGGPIDTQYF
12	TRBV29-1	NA	CSGGYRVETQYF
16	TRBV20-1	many	CSASSSLPGYFDTQYF
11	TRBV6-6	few	CASSEGYGYTF
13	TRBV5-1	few	CASSLGPIGELFF
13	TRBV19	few	CASTRGVGQPQHF
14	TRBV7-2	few	CASSFAGSNQPQHF
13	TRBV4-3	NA	CASSYDSRDTQYF
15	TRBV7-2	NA	CASSPGRTESYGYTF
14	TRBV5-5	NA	CASSSTRGGNTIYF